This T cell receptor beta chain is drawn from a study of response to subunit inactivated influenza vaccine. Study-level findings and limits: Each seasonal influenza vaccination, the authors suggested, recruits few new T cells.

V was pared by 7 bases and J by 4 bases, with 8 bases between. This CDR3 region has 11 residues. The germline V gene encodes CDR1 DFQATT and CDR2 SNEGSKA (reference sequence). TCRdb called the RT-PCR reads again in MiXCR, with one record for every CDR3 protein. The profile shows 300,000 to 350,000 distinct CDR3 sequences, over 20% of them singletons. This clonotype was picked up many times. What it binds is unknown. This sequence originates from a man aged 45 to 70 who received an inactivated influenza vaccine. The sample was PBMCs from blood, taken roughly 20 months after vaccination. The rearrangement uses TRBV20-1 and TRBJ1-3; D not certain. The CDR3 region has the DNA TGCAGTGTAAACTCAGGAAACACCATATATTTT. This codes for CSVNSGNTIYF.